The subject of this entry is one T cell receptor beta chain. Its antigen is still unknown. No clone much larger than this one lies a single base away; base qualities are absent. This entry is derived from a study of beta chain features in type 1 diabetes (dated 2018 in TCRdb). Regarding the study in general: Mean age, gender distribution, total cell number and subset yield did not differ between patients and healthy donors. Across all samples, roughly 110,000,000 sorted cells were examined, and cell number per subset correlated strongly with RNA yield. The study compared TCRB repertoires of sorted circulating CD4+ T cell subsets between recently diagnosed type 1 diabetes patients and matched healthy donors. Regulatory and stem cell-like memory subsets were obtained from only 8 patients and roughly 8 healthy donors, while naive and central memory subsets were obtained from all 30 or so donors.

The entire amount of isolated RNA was reverse transcribed using the High Capacity cDNA Reverse Transcription Kit, so the sequenced TCRB transcripts were expressed ones. Deep immunoSEQ sequencing was applied to naive, central memory and regulatory T cell samples, giving an average of around 3.4 million total reads per sample. Sorted cells were lysed in RLT buffer and RNA was extracted with DNase-treated RNeasy Micro or Mini kits, depending on cell number. To prevent cross-contamination, each cell subset was processed individually, whereas patient and healthy donor samples were processed jointly. The immunoSEQ multiplex PCR was used to amplify TCRB sequences from cDNA, yielding 87-bp fragments that span the CDR3 region. Sequencing of the amplicons was done on the Illumina HiSeq platform. Per the original workflow: PCR bias was computationally corrected using synthetic template baselines, reads within Hamming distance 2 were collapsed, and singletons that could not be merged were discarded. Reads were aligned against IMGT to assign V, D and J genes, CDR3 length and insertions or deletions at six rearrangement sites. Within each subset, clonotype counts were normalized to the number of sorted cells before true diversity and Gini coefficients were calculated with the tcR R package. The overlap coefficient, calculated on TCRB nucleotide sequences, was used to measure repertoire sharing. As a proxy for the pre-selection repertoire, out-of-frame TCRB sequences from naive cells were analyzed. In its TCRdb copy, this immuneACCESS table keeps in-frame sequences only and misses some clones. Where compared with another copy, unresolved V genes explain less than half of these, and the others have no known cause. The D gene and trimming were derived from the DNA, and the V and J assignments and clone size from that table. The sample profile shows roughly 400,000 clones; roughly 16% of them were found once. Together, the top ten hold approximately 0.02% of the sample.

Results and caveats for the whole study, not just this receptor: Sequencing cDNA rather than genomic DNA could over-represent highly expressing activated cells, although activation and CD3 levels did not differ between groups. Because the HLA sub-analyses included only small numbers of individuals, any influence of HLA type on TCRB rearrangement was left unresolved. Shorter templates might be favored by PCR, yet because patient and control samples were amplified and corrected together, any such skew would affect both groups equally. At VDJ recombination sites, patients with type 1 diabetes made fewer insertions and deleted more nucleotides, a pattern implying thymic rearrangement abnormalities. The naive, central memory and regulatory TCRB repertoires appeared to resemble one another more closely among patients than among healthy donors. A moderate but significant shortening of TCRB CDR3 length was observed in type 1 diabetes patients in all four CD4+ subsets.

V loses 4 bases of germline sequence and J loses 3 bases, and the interval between the two ends is 13 bases. The CDR3, cysteine through phenylalanine, is 15 amino acids long. Only the CDR3 part of the read is kept: 45 bases, read in frame from the first base. The germline V gene (reference sequence) yields GTSNPN for CDR1 and SVGIG for CDR2. From each donor, a single peripheral blood sample of around 120 mL on average was drawn into heparinised tubes. Naive, central memory, regulatory and stem cell-like memory CD4+ T cells were sorted on a BD FACSAria II using a panel including CD45RO, CCR7, CD25, CD127, CD95 and CD27. Purity was above 95% for every sorted population. PBMCs were isolated right away by Lymphoprep density gradient centrifugation and were stained directly, without culture. So that batch effects would be minimized, each experiment stained and sorted samples in pairs, pairing one healthy donor with one patient.

This clonotype was obtained from a woman between 18 and 29 years old in good health. The material sequenced was naive CD4+ T cells from blood. The sample's cell subset or site label is to be understood as: true naive CD4+ T cells. This chain is built from TRBV30 and TRBJ2-6; no D gene is confidently identified. The nucleotide sequence is TGTGCCTGGACGACAATTCTTGTTGGGGCCAACGTCCTGACTTTC. This codes for CAWTTILVGANVLTF.